These T cell receptor beta chains were read from a single sample in a study of T cell changes during pregnancy in multiple sclerosis. TCRdb keeps only in-frame clones here, not all; method: immunoSEQ multiplex PCR. The sample consists of over 45,000 clones, over 90% of them appearing once. The specimen comprised CD8+ T cells from peripheral blood mononuclear cells, sampled in the third trimester of pregnancy. The receptors shown here come from a female donor with multiple sclerosis, enrolled in a pregnancy study. Both conserved end residues are part of each CDR3. A D gene is named only where the DNA matches it firmly. Some rows have no size entry. The others give once, few or many, or a class for an expanded clone.

V: TRBV6-6; length: 14; D: NA; J: TRBJ2-4; size: NA; CDR3: CASSYSNAGYIQYF; DNA: TGTGCCAGCAGTTACTCGAATGCAGGGTACATTCAGTACTTC
V: TRBV27; length: 15; D: TRBD2; J: TRBJ2-1; size: NA; CDR3: CASSLLAGEGNEQFF; DNA: TGTGCCAGCAGTTTGTTAGCGGGAGAAGGGAATGAGCAGTTCTTC
V: TRBV2; length: 14; D: NA; J: TRBJ2-5; size: NA; CDR3: CASSEDRPQETQYF; DNA: TGTGCCAGCAGTGAAGACAGGCCTCAAGAGACCCAGTACTTC
V: TRBV29-1; length: 12; D: NA; J: TRBJ1-2; size: NA; CDR3: CSVDFGSYGYTF; DNA: TGCAGCGTTGATTTCGGGTCCTATGGCTACACCTTC
V: TRBV19; length: 14; D: TRBD2; J: TRBJ2-7; size: once; CDR3: CASSLAGGDYEQYF; DNA: TGTGCCAGTAGCCTAGCGGGAGGGGACTACGAGCAGTACTTC
V: TRBV28; length: 17; D: TRBD1; J: TRBJ1-5; size: NA; CDR3: CASSFLSGTGSNQPQHF; DNA: TGTGCCAGCAGTTTCTTATCCGGGACAGGGAGCAATCAGCCCCAGCATTTT
V: TRBV5-6; length: 13; D: NA; J: TRBJ1-2; size: NA; CDR3: CASSLGQLYGYTF; DNA: TGTGCCAGCAGCTTAGGACAGCTTTATGGCTACACCTTC
V: TRBV19; length: 13; D: NA; J: TRBJ2-3; size: once; CDR3: CASSMWETDTQYF; DNA: TGTGCCAGTAGTATGTGGGAGACAGATACGCAGTATTTT
V: TRBV27; length: 15; D: TRBD1; J: TRBJ1-1; size: NA; CDR3: CASSLTQGAYTEAFF; DNA: TGTGCCAGCAGTCTGACACAGGGGGCCTACACTGAAGCTTTCTTT
V: TRBV7-2; length: 15; D: TRBD2; J: TRBJ2-1; size: NA; CDR3: CASSLLLAGANEQFF; DNA: TGTGCCAGCAGCTTACTCCTAGCGGGAGCTAATGAGCAGTTCTTC
V: TRBV13; length: 17; D: TRBD1; J: TRBJ2-1; size: NA; CDR3: CASSSVKDRGFYNEQFF; DNA: TGTGCCAGCAGCTCCGTCAAGGACAGGGGATTCTACAATGAGCAGTTCTTC
V: TRBV7-9; length: 14; D: NA; J: TRBJ1-1; size: once; CDR3: CASSSPGHPWEAFF; DNA: TGTGCCAGCAGCTCACCGGGACACCCTTGGGAAGCTTTCTTT
V: TRBV9; length: 14; D: TRBD2; J: TRBJ2-1; size: NA; CDR3: CASSPLAGVGEQFF; DNA: TGTGCCAGCAGCCCCCTAGCGGGAGTTGGTGAGCAGTTCTTC
V: TRBV27; length: 15; D: TRBD2; J: TRBJ2-7; size: NA; CDR3: CASSYLLAGGFEQYF; DNA: TGTGCCAGCAGTTACCTCCTAGCGGGAGGGTTTGAGCAGTACTTC
V: TRBV5-4; length: 12; D: TRBD1; J: TRBJ1-1; size: few; CDR3: CASSFTGDEAFF; DNA: TGTGCCAGCAGCTTCACAGGGGACGAAGCTTTCTTT
V: TRBV7-9; length: 13; D: TRBD1; J: TRBJ2-7; size: once; CDR3: CASRTGGSYEQYF; DNA: TGTGCCAGTAGGACAGGGGGTTCCTACGAGCAGTACTTC
V: TRBV2; length: 19; D: NA; J: TRBJ2-3; size: NA; CDR3: CASSPQPFSGRDPTDTQYF; DNA: TGTGCCAGCAGTCCCCAGCCCTTTTCTGGGCGGGATCCCACAGATACGCAGTATTTT
V: TRBV10-3; length: 12; D: NA; J: TRBJ1-2; size: NA; CDR3: CASSGPGYGYTF; DNA: TGTGCCAGCAGTGGACCGGGGTATGGCTACACCTTC
V: TRBV6-6; length: 15; D: NA; J: TRBJ2-6; size: NA; CDR3: CASSTTGSGANVLTF; DNA: TGTGCCAGCAGTACGACTGGCTCTGGGGCCAACGTCCTGACTTTC
V: TRBV27; length: 13; D: NA; J: TRBJ1-1; size: NA; CDR3: CASMQDQGTEAFF; DNA: TGTGCCAGCATGCAGGACCAGGGTACTGAAGCTTTCTTT
V: TRBV5-1; length: 16; D: TRBD1; J: TRBJ1-1; size: once; CDR3: CASSLKRQGGNTEAFF; DNA: TGCGCCAGCAGCTTGAAACGACAGGGGGGGAATACTGAAGCTTTCTTT
V: TRBV5-5; length: 13; D: NA; J: TRBJ2-7; size: NA; CDR3: CASSLGPNYEQYF; DNA: TGTGCCAGCAGCTTGGGGCCGAACTACGAGCAGTACTTC
V: TRBV28; length: 14; D: NA; J: TRBJ2-7; size: NA; CDR3: CASSLGVSPYEQYF; DNA: TGTGCCAGCAGTTTAGGAGTGTCACCCTACGAGCAGTACTTC
V: TRBV7-9; length: 14; D: TRBD2; J: TRBJ2-1; size: once; CDR3: CASSGTSGYNEQFF; DNA: TGTGCCAGCAGCGGGACTAGCGGTTACAATGAGCAGTTCTTC
V: TRBV29-1; length: 16; D: TRBD2; J: TRBJ2-1; size: once; CDR3: CSVELSRSGSLYEQFF; DNA: TGCAGCGTTGAACTAAGCCGAAGCGGGAGTTTATATGAGCAGTTCTTC
V: TRBV7-9; length: 12; D: NA; J: TRBJ2-1; size: NA; CDR3: CASSRGTNEQFF; DNA: TGTGCCAGCAGTCGGGGGACCAATGAGCAGTTCTTC
V: TRBV15; length: 13; D: TRBD1; J: TRBJ1-2; size: NA; CDR3: CATSGDRGSGYTF; DNA: TGTGCCACCAGCGGGGACAGGGGGAGTGGCTACACCTTC
V: TRBV5-5; length: 19; D: NA; J: TRBJ2-3; size: once; CDR3: CASSKEGVQGRDGTDTQYF; DNA: TGTGCCAGCAGCAAAGAAGGGGTGCAGGGGAGAGATGGCACAGATACGCAGTATTTT
V: TRBV11-3; length: 15; D: NA; J: TRBJ2-3; size: NA; CDR3: CASSLGGGTPDTQYF; DNA: TGTGCCAGCAGCTTAGGAGGCGGGACGCCAGATACGCAGTATTTT
V: TRBV7-2; length: 16; D: TRBD2; J: TRBJ2-7; size: once; CDR3: CASSSPSGRAAYEQYF; DNA: TGTGCCAGCAGCTCGCCTAGCGGGAGGGCCGCCTACGAGCAGTACTTC
V: TRBV5-1; length: 14; D: NA; J: TRBJ2-3; size: NA; CDR3: CASSLRASTDTQYF; DNA: TGCGCCAGCAGCTTGAGAGCTAGCACAGATACGCAGTATTTT
V: TRBV19; length: 12; D: NA; J: TRBJ2-1; size: NA; CDR3: CASSTVLNEQFF; DNA: TGTGCCAGTAGTACGGTTCTCAATGAGCAGTTCTTC
V: TRBV10-3; length: 13; D: TRBD2; J: TRBJ2-1; size: few; CDR3: CAISETSGNEQFF; DNA: TGTGCCATCAGTGAGACTAGCGGAAATGAGCAGTTCTTC
V: TRBV5-4; length: 16; D: TRBD2; J: TRBJ2-1; size: NA; CDR3: CASSRTGTSGRDEQFF; DNA: TGTGCCAGCAGCCGTACCGGGACTAGCGGGAGGGACGAGCAGTTCTTC
V: TRBV28; length: 15; D: NA; J: TRBJ1-1; size: NA; CDR3: CASRLPGTKNTEAFF; DNA: TGTGCCAGCAGGCTTCCGGGTACTAAGAACACTGAAGCTTTCTTT
V: TRBV2; length: 11; D: TRBD2; J: TRBJ2-1; size: NA; CDR3: CASTGGNEQFF; DNA: TGTGCCAGCACGGGAGGAAATGAGCAGTTCTTC
V: TRBV19; length: 14; D: TRBD1; J: TRBJ1-2; size: NA; CDR3: CASSTRQGMGGYTF; DNA: TGTGCCAGTAGTACCCGACAGGGAATGGGTGGCTACACCTTC
V: TRBV5-4; length: 12; D: NA; J: TRBJ2-1; size: NA; CDR3: CASSLEEDEQFF; DNA: TGTGCCAGCAGCTTGGAGGAGGATGAGCAGTTCTTC
V: TRBV2; length: 14; D: NA; J: TRBJ2-7; size: NA; CDR3: CASSEVVPSYEQYF; DNA: TGTGCCAGCAGTGAAGTCGTTCCCTCCTACGAGCAGTACTTC
V: TRBV15; length: 17; D: NA; J: TRBJ1-2; size: NA; CDR3: CATSSDYAYRPNYGYTF; DNA: TGTGCCACCAGCAGTGACTACGCTTACCGTCCTAACTATGGCTACACCTTC
V: TRBV25-1; length: 11; D: NA; J: TRBJ2-7; size: NA; CDR3: CASSDPDEQYF; DNA: TGTGCCAGCAGTGACCCTGACGAGCAGTACTTC
V: TRBV18; length: 18; D: TRBD2; J: TRBJ2-1; size: NA; CDR3: CASSPTPLFSGSYNEQFF; DNA: TGTGCCAGCTCACCGACGCCTCTATTTAGCGGGTCCTACAATGAGCAGTTCTTC
V: TRBV29-1; length: 13; D: NA; J: TRBJ1-2; size: once; CDR3: CSVEVGPPYGYTF; DNA: TGCAGCGTTGAAGTGGGGCCACCCTATGGCTACACCTTC
V: TRBV27; length: 15; D: NA; J: TRBJ2-2; size: NA; CDR3: CASSRTGTNTGELFF; DNA: TGTGCCAGCAGCAGAACAGGGACGAACACCGGGGAGCTGTTTTTT
V: TRBV27; length: 12; D: TRBD2; J: TRBJ2-3; size: NA; CDR3: CASRTGGDTQYF; DNA: TGTGCCAGCAGGACGGGAGGAGATACGCAGTATTTT
V: TRBV28; length: 17; D: TRBD1; J: TRBJ1-2; size: NA; CDR3: CASSFFVLGQGAAGYTF; DNA: TGTGCCAGCAGTTTTTTTGTCTTGGGGCAGGGGGCCGCTGGCTACACCTTC
V: TRBV9; length: 14; D: TRBD1; J: TRBJ2-7; size: NA; CDR3: CASSAGTGVYEQYF; DNA: TGTGCCAGCAGCGCCGGGACAGGGGTTTACGAGCAGTACTTC
V: TRBV7-9; length: 15; D: NA; J: TRBJ1-1; size: NA; CDR3: CASIDLQLMNTEAFF; DNA: TGTGCCAGCATCGACCTACAGCTTATGAACACTGAAGCTTTCTTT
V: TRBV29-1; length: 15; D: TRBD1; J: TRBJ2-7; size: NA; CDR3: CSALTHGDREGEQYF; DNA: TGCAGCGCCTTGACGCACGGGGACAGGGAGGGCGAGCAGTACTTC
V: TRBV14; length: 18; D: TRBD2; J: TRBJ2-1; size: NA; CDR3: CASSQAAASGRAWNEQFF; DNA: TGTGCCAGCAGCCAAGCCGCGGCTAGCGGGAGGGCCTGGAATGAGCAGTTCTTC
V: TRBV19; length: 15; D: TRBD1; J: TRBJ1-1; size: NA; CDR3: CAVRDRGSMNTEAFF; DNA: TGTGCCGTTCGGGACAGGGGATCGATGAACACTGAAGCTTTCTTT
V: TRBV18; length: 12; D: NA; J: TRBJ2-7; size: NA; CDR3: CASSPDSYEQYF; DNA: TGTGCCAGCTCACCAGATAGTTACGAGCAGTACTTC
V: TRBV6-5; length: 14; D: NA; J: TRBJ2-5; size: NA; CDR3: CASSPTGLRETQYF; DNA: TGTGCCAGCAGCCCGACAGGTCTTAGAGAGACCCAGTACTTC
V: TRBV7-9; length: 13; D: NA; J: TRBJ1-1; size: NA; CDR3: CASSAFPTAEAFF; DNA: TGTGCCAGCAGCGCGTTCCCCACCGCTGAAGCTTTCTTT
V: TRBV19; length: 11; D: TRBD2; J: TRBJ2-1; size: NA; CDR3: CASSIGGAQFF; DNA: TGTGCCAGTAGTATCGGGGGGGCGCAGTTCTTC
V: TRBV2; length: 14; D: TRBD2; J: TRBJ2-7; size: NA; CDR3: CASSVSSGTYEQYF; DNA: TGTGCCAGCAGTGTAAGTAGCGGGACCTACGAGCAGTACTTC
V: TRBV5-1; length: 17; D: NA; J: TRBJ2-2; size: NA; CDR3: CASSPDQRAANTGELFF; DNA: TGCGCCAGCAGCCCCGATCAACGAGCGGCAAACACCGGGGAGCTGTTTTTT
V: TRBV6-1; length: 16; D: NA; J: TRBJ1-2; size: NA; CDR3: CASSEEISGSHYGYTF; DNA: TGTGCCAGCAGTGAAGAAATCTCAGGGTCACACTATGGCTACACCTTC